Below are 8 T cell receptor beta chains sequenced from a single sample in a study of blood T cell repertoires in COVID-19. The data were produced by immunoSEQ multiplex PCR, yet TCRdb's version contains in-frame clones alone and is incomplete. The data show about 170,000 clones, roughly four fifths seen once. The material sequenced was peripheral blood. These receptors were obtained from a woman older than 75 with COVID-19, enrolled during active disease.

This chain joins TRBV30 and TRBJ1-4, with 9 bases identical to TRBD1. The junction had 7 bases not matched to a gene; V was cut back by 3 bases and J by 8 bases. The CDR3 covers 14 residues. Per the germline V gene, CDR1 is GTSNPN and CDR2 is SVGIG (reference sequence). The CDR3 coding sequence is TGTGCCTGGAGCCGCGGACAGGGGTTCGAAAAACTGTTTTTT. It codes for CAWSRGQGFEKLFF.

The V call is TRBV27, the J call TRBJ1-5; D might be TRBD1 (6 bases). CDR3 length: 15 residues. V was trimmed by 5 bases and J by 0 bases, leaving 11 bases between them. Germline loops: CDR1 MNHEY, CDR2 SMNVEV (reference sequence). CDR3 bases: TGTGCCAGCAGTCCCGACAGGTTTAGCAATCAGCCCCAGCATTTT. Translating it yields CASSPDRFSNQPQHF.

V gene TRBV5-1 combines with J gene TRBJ2-2; 8 nucleotides line up with TRBD2. Germline loops: CDR1 SGHRS, CDR2 YFSETQ. V was pared by 4 bases and J by 4 bases, with 3 bases of the junction left unmatched. The CDR3 covers 14 residues. This chain's CDR3 is CASSQAGATGELFF. DNA of the CDR3: TGCGCCAGCAGCCAAGCGGGAGCCACCGGGGAGCTGTTTTTT.

This clone was seen just once. Other DNA sequences in this sample translate to the same CDR3. The CDR3 nucleotides read TGTGCCAGCAGCGTAGGGCAGGGTGGCGAAAAACTGTTTTTT. This translates into CASSVGQGGEKLFF. V gene TRBV9 combines with J gene TRBJ1-4; D might be TRBD1 (5 bases). CDR1 and CDR2 from the germline V gene are SGDLS and YYNGEE. The CDR3 spans 14 residues. Trimming cost V 0 bases and J 8 bases, with 11 bases left between them.

This clone showed up just once. This chain links TRBV6-2 or TRBV6-3 with TRBJ2-7; tentatively, D is TRBD2 (6 bases). The germline V gene encodes CDR1 MNHEY and CDR2 SVGEGT. The V end lost 2 bases, the J end lost 6 bases, and 11 bases lay between the germline ends. The CDR3 length is 13 residues. CDR3 region: CASSYGLALEQYF. The DNA for the CDR3 is TGTGCCAGCAGTTACGGGCTAGCGCTCGAGCAGTACTTC.

The J gene is TRBJ2-7, the V gene TRBV30; 9 bases match TRBD1. The CDR3 has 15 residues. Trimming took 2 bases from V and 4 from J; bases not matched to a gene: 9. CDR1 is GTSNPN and CDR2 is SVGIG in the germline V gene (reference sequence). DNA of the CDR3: TGTGCCTGGAGTAGAGACAGGGGGGGCTCTTACGAGCAGTACTTC. Encoded protein: CAWSRDRGGSYEQYF.

The chain has TRBV2 and TRBJ2-2; no clear D. The length of the CDR3 is 15 residues. Germline values: CDR1 SNHLY, CDR2 FYNNEI. V was cut by 4 bases and J by 3 bases, with 12 bases left in between. CDR3 DNA: TGTGCCAGCAGTGCTCTAGAGGTTGACACCGGGGAGCTGTTTTTT. Translation: CASSALEVDTGELFF.

V usage is TRBV10-3 and J usage is TRBJ2-7, with TRBD2 matching over 11 bases. Germline V gives CDR1 ENHRY, CDR2 SYGVKD. The CDR3 loop spans 17 amino acids. V gave up 4 bases and J gave up 0 bases; unmatched junction bases: 8. The CDR3 reads CAISVSGGVSSSYEQYF. The CDR3, as DNA: TGTGCCATCAGTGTTAGCGGGGGGGTTTCCAGCTCCTACGAGCAGTACTTC.